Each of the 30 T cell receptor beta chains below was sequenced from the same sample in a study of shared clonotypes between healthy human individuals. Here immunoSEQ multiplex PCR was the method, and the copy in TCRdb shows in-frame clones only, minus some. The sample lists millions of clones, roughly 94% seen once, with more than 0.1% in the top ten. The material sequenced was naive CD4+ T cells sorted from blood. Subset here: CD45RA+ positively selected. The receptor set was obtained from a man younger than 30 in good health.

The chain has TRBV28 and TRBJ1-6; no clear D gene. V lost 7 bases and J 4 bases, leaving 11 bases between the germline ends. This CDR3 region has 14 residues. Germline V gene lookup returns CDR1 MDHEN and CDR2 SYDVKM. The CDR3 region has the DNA TGTGCCAGCACCCTCGGCGGGTATAATTCACCCCTCCACTTT. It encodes CASTLGGYNSPLHF.

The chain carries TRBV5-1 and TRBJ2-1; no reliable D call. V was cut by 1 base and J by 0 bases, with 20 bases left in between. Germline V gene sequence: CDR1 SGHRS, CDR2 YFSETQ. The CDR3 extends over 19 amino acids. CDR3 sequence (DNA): TGCGCCAGCAGCTTGCGCTCGTTTGGCCAGGTGGGCTCCTACAATGAGCAGTTCTTC. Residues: CASSLRSFGQVGSYNEQFF.

The CDR3 protein is CASSDQIGAKAFF. CDR3 coding DNA: TGTGCCAGCAGTGACCAAATAGGGGCTAAAGCTTTCTTT. This rearrangement joins TRBV6-4 to TRBJ1-1; the D gene is possibly TRBD1 (5 bases). Germline values: CDR1 MRHNA, CDR2 SNTAGT. This CDR3 is built from 13 residues. V dropped 2 bases and J dropped 9 bases, with 13 bases sitting between them.

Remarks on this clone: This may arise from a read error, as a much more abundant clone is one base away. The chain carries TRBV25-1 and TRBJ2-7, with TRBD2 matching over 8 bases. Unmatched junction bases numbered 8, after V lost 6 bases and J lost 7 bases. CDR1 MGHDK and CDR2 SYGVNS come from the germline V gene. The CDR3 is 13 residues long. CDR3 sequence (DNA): TGTGCCAGCAGCCGACGGGGGGGTCGGGAGCAGTACTTC. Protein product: CASSRRGGREQYF.

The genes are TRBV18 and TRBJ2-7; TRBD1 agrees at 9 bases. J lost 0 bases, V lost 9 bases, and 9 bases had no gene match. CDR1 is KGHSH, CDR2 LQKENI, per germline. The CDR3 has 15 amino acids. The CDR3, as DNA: TGTGCCAGTTCCAGAACAGGGGGCGACTCCTACGAGCAGTACTTC. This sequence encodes CASSRTGGDSYEQYF.

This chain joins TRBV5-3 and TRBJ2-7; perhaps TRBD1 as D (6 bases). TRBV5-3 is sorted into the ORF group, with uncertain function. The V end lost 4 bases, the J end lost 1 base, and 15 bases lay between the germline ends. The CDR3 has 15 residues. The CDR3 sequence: CARSGRGLPSYEQYF. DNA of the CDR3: TGTGCCAGAAGCGGCAGGGGCCTCCCTTCCTACGAGCAGTACTTC.

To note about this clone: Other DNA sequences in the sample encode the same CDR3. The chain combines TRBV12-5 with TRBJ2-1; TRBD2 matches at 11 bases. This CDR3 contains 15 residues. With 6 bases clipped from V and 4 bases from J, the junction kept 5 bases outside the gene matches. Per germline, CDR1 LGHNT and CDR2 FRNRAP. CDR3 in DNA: TGTGCTAGTGGCCTTGGACTAGCGGGTTACAATGAGCAGTTCTTC. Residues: CASGLGLAGYNEQFF.

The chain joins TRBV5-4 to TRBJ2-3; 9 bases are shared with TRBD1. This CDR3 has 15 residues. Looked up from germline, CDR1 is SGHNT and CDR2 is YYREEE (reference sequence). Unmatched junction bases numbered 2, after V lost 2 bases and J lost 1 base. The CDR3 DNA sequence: TGTGCCAGCAGCTTCGGGGACAGGGGCACAGATACGCAGTATTTT. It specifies CASSFGDRGTDTQYF.

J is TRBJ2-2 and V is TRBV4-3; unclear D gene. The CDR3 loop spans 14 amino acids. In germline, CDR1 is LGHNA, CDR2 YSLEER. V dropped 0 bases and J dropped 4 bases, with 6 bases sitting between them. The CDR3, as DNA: TGCGCCAGCAGCCAAGATTTCAGCACCGGGGAGCTGTTTTTT. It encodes CASSQDFSTGELFF.

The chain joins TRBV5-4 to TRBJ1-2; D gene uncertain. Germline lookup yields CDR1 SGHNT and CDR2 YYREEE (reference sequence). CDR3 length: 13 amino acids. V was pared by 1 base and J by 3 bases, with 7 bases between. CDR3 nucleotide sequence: TGTGCCAGCAGCTTGTTGGAGTACTATGGCTACACCTTC. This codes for CASSLLEYYGYTF.

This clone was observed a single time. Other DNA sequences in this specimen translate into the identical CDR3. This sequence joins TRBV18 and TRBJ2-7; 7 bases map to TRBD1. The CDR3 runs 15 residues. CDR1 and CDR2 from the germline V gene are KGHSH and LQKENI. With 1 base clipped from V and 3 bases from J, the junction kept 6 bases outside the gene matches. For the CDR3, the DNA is TGTGCCAGCTCACCACAATTGACAGGGAGCTACGAGCAGTACTTC. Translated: CASSPQLTGSYEQYF.

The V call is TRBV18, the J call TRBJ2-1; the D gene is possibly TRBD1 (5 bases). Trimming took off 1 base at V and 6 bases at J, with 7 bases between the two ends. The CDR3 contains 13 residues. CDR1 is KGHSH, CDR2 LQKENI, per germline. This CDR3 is CASSPLQGNEQFF. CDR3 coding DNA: TGTGCCAGCTCACCACTTCAGGGCAATGAGCAGTTCTTC. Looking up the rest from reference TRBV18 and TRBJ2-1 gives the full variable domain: NAGVMQNPRHLVRRRGQEARLRCSPMKGHSHVYWYRQLPEEGLKFMVYLQKENIIDESGMPKERFSAEFPKEGPSILRIQQVVRGDSAAYFCASSPLQGNEQFFGPGTRLTVL.

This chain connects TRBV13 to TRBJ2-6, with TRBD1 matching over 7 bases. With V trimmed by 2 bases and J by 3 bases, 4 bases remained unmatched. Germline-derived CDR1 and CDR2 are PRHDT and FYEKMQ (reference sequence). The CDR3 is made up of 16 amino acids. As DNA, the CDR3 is TGTGCCAGCAGCTTATGGACAGGTAGTGGGGCCAACGTCCTGACTTTC. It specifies CASSLWTGSGANVLTF. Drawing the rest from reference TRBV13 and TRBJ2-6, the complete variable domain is AAGVIQSPRHLIKEKRETATLKCYPIPRHDTVYWYQQGPGQDPQFLISFYEKMQSDKGSIPDRFSAQQFSDYHSELNMSSLELGDSALYFCASSLWTGSGANVLTFGAGSRLTVL.

CDR3 amino acids: CASTVGTEASKLFF. In DNA, the CDR3 is TGTGCCAGCACTGTTGGGACCGAGGCGTCAAAACTGTTTTTT. The chain couples TRBV2 to TRBJ1-4, with a possible D match to TRBD1 (5 bases). The CDR3 loop spans 14 amino acids. V shed 7 bases and J shed 10 bases, with 19 bases lying between them. CDR1 and CDR2 (germline): SNHLY, FYNNEI.

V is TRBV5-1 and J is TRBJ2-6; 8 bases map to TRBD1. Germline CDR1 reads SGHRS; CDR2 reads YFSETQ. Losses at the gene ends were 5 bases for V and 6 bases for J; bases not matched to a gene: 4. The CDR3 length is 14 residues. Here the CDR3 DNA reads TGCGCCAGCAGGGAACAGGGGGTGGCCAACGTCCTGACTTTC. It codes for CASREQGVANVLTF.

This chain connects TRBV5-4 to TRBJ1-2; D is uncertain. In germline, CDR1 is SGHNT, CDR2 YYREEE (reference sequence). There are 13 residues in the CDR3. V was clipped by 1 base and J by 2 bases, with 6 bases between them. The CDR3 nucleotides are TGTGCCAGCAGCTTGATGGGAAACTATGGCTACACCTTC. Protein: CASSLMGNYGYTF.

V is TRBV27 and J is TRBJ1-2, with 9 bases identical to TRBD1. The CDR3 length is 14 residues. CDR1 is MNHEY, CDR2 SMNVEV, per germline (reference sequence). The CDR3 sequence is CAQADGTGLYGYTF. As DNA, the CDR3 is TGTGCTCAGGCGGATGGGACAGGGCTATATGGCTACACCTTC.

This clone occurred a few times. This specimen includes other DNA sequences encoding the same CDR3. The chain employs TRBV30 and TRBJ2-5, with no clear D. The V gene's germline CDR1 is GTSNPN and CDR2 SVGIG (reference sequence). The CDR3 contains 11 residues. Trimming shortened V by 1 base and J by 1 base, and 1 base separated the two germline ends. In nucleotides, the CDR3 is TGTGCCTGGAGTGCCCAAGAGACCCAGTACTTC. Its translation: CAWSAQETQYF.

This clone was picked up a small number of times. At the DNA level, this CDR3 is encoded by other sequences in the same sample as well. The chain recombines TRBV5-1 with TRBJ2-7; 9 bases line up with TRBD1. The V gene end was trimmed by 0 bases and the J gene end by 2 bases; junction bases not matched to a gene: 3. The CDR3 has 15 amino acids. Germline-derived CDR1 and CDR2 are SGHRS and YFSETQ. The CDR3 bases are TGCGCCAGCAGCTTGGGAGGGACAGGGCCCTACGAGCAGTACTTC. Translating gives CASSLGGTGPYEQYF.

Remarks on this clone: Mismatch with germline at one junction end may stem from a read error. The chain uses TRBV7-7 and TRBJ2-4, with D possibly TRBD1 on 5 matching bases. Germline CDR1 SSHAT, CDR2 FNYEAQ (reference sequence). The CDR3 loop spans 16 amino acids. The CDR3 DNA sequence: TGTGCTAGCAGCTTCCACGGACAAACGGGCAAAAACATTCAGTACTTC. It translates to CASSFHGQTGKNIQYF.

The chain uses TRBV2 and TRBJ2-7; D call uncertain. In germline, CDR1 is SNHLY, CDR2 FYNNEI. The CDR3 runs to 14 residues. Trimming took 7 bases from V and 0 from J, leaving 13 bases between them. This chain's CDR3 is CASKSTASSYEQYF. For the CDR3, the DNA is TGTGCCAGCAAATCAACAGCTAGCTCCTACGAGCAGTACTTC.

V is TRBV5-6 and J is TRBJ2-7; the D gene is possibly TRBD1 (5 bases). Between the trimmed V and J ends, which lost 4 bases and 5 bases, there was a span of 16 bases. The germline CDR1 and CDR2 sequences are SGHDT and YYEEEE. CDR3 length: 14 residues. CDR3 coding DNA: TGTGCCAGCAGCGCCGGGCCTATAGGGGACGAGCAGTACTTC. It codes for CASSAGPIGDEQYF. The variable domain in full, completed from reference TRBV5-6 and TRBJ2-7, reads DAGVTQSPTHLIKTRGQQVTLRCSPKSGHDTVSWYQQALGQGPQFIFQYYEEEERQRGNFPDRFSGHQFPNYSSELNVNALLLGDSALYLCASSAGPIGDEQYFGPGTRLTVT.

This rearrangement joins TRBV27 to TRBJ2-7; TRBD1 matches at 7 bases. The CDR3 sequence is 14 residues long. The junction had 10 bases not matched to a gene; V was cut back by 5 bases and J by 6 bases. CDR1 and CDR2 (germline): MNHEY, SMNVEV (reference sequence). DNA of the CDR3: TGTGCCAGCAGTCTGAACGACAGGGTTGGCGAGCAGTACTTC. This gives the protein CASSLNDRVGEQYF.

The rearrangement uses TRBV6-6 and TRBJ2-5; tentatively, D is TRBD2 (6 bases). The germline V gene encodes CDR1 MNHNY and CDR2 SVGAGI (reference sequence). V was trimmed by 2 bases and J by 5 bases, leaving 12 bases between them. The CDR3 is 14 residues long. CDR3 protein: CASSYGGLAETQYF. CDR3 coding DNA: TGTGCCAGCAGTTACGGGGGGTTGGCGGAGACCCAGTACTTC.

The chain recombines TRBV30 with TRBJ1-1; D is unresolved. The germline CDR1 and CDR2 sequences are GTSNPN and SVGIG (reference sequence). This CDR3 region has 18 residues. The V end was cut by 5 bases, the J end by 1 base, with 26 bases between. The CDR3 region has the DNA TGTGCCTGGCTTCCTCGCCCATCATATTGGACGGCGAACACTGAAGCTTTCTTT. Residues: CAWLPRPSYWTANTEAFF.

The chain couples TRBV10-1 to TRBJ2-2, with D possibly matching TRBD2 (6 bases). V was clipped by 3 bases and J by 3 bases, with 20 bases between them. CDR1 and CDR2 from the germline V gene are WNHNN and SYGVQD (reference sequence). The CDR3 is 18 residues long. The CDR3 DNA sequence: TGCGCCAGCAGTGATGGTCGTTTAGGGACTTCGTACACCGGGGAGCTGTTTTTT. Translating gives CASSDGRLGTSYTGELFF.

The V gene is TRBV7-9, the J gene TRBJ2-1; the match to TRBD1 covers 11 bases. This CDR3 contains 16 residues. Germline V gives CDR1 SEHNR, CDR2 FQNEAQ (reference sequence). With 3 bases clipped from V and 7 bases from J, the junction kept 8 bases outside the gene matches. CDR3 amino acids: CASSFSGQGAWNEQFF. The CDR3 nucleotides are TGTGCCAGCAGCTTTTCCGGACAGGGGGCATGGAATGAGCAGTTCTTC.

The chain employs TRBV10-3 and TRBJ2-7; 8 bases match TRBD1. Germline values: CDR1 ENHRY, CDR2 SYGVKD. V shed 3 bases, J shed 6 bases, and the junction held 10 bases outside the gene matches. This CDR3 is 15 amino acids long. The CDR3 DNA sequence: TGTGCCATCAGTGATTGGGGACAGGACCTACGCGAGCAGTACTTC. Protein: CAISDWGQDLREQYF.

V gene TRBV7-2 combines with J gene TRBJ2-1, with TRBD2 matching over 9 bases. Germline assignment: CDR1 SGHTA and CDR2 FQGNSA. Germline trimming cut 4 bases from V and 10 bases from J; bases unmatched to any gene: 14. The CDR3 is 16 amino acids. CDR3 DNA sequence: TGTGCCAGCAGCTCCAGGTATGCGGGAGGGGGAATCGAGCAGTTCTTC. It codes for CASSSRYAGGGIEQFF. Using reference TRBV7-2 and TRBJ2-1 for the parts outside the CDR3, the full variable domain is GAGVSQSPSNKVTEKGKDVELRCDPISGHTALYWYRQSLGQGLEFLIYFQGNSAPDKSGLPSDRFSAERTGGSVSTLTIQRTQQEDSAVYLCASSSRYAGGGIEQFFGPGTRLTVL.

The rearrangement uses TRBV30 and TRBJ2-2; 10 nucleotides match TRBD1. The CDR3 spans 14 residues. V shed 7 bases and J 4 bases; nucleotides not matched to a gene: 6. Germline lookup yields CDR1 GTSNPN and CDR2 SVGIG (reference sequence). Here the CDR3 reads CAFDRGRVTGELFF. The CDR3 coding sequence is TGTGCCTTCGACAGGGGGCGCGTCACCGGGGAGCTGTTTTTT.